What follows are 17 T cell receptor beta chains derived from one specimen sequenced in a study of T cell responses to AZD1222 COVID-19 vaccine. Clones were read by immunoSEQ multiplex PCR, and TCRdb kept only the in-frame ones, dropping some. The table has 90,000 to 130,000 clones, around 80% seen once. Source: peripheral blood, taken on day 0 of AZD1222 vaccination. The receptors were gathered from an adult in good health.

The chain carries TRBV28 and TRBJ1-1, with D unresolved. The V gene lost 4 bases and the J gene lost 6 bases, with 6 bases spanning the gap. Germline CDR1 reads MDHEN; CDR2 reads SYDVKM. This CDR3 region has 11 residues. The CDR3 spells CASSSRPEAFF. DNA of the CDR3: TGTGCCAGCAGTTCCCGCCCTGAAGCTTTCTTT.

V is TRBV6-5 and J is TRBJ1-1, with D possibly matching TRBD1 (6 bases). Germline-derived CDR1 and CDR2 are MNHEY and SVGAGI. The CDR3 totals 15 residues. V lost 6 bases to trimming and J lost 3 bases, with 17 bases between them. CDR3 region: CASSPAGGADTEAFF. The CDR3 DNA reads TGTGCCAGCAGCCCCGCGGGGGGCGCAGACACTGAAGCTTTCTTT.

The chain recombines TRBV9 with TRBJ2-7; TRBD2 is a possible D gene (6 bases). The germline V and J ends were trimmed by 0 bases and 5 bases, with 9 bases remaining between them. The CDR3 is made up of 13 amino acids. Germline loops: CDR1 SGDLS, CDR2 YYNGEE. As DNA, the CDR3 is TGTGCCAGCAGCGTAGTTGGAGGGGACGAGCAGTACTTC. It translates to CASSVVGGDEQYF.

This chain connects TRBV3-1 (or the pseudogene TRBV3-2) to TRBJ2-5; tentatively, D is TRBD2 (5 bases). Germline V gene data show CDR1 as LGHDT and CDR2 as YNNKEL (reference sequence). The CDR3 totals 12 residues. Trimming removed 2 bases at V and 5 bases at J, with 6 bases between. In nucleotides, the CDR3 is TGTGCCAGCAGCCAAAGCGGTGAGACCCAGTACTTC. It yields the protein CASSQSGETQYF.

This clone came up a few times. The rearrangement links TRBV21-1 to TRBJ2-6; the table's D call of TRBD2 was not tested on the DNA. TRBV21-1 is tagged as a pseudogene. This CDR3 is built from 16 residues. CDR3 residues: CASSKGWSSGANVLTF. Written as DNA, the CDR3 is TGTGCCAGCAGCAAAGGTTGGAGCTCTGGGGCCAACGTCCTGACTTTC.

CDR3 in DNA: TGTGCCAGCAGCCTCTCGACTAGCGCTGATACGCAGTATTTT. Encoded protein: CASSLSTSADTQYF. The chain is built from TRBV7-2 and TRBJ2-3; 8 bases align to TRBD2. This CDR3 has 14 amino acids. Germline V lookup: CDR1 SGHTA, CDR2 FQGNSA. After removal of 5 bases from V and 6 bases from J, the junction contained 7 bases not matched to a gene. The entire variable domain, with the rest obtained from reference TRBV7-2 and TRBJ2-3, is as follows: GAGVSQSPSNKVTEKGKDVELRCDPISGHTALYWYRQSLGQGLEFLIYFQGNSAPDKSGLPSDRFSAERTGGSVSTLTIQRTQQEDSAVYLCASSLSTSADTQYFGPGTRLTVL.

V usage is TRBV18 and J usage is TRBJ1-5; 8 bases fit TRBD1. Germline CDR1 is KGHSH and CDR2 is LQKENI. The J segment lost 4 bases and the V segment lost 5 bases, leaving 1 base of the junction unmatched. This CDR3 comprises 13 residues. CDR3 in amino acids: CASSGDRNQPQHF. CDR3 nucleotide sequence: TGTGCCAGCTCAGGGGACAGGAATCAGCCCCAGCATTTT.

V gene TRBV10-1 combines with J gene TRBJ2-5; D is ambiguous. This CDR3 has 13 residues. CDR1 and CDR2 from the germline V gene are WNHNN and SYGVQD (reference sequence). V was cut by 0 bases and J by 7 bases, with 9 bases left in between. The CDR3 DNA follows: TGCGCCAGCAGTGAGTCGACCCGAGCGACCCAGTACTTC. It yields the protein CASSESTRATQYF.

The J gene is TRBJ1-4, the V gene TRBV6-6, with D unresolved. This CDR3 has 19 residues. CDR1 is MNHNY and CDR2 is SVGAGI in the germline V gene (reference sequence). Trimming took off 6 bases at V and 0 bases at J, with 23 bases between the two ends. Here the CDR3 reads CASSSPAAEGSATNEKLFF. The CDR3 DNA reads TGTGCCAGCAGCTCCCCTGCGGCAGAAGGTTCGGCAACTAATGAAAAACTGTTTTTT.

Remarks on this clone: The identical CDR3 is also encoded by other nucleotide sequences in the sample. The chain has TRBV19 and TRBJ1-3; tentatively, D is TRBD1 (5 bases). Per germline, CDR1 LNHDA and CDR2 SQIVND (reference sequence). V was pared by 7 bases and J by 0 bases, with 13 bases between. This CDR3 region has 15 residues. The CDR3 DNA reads TGTGCCAGTATACCCGACAGATCCTCTGGAAACACCATATATTTT. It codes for CASIPDRSSGNTIYF.

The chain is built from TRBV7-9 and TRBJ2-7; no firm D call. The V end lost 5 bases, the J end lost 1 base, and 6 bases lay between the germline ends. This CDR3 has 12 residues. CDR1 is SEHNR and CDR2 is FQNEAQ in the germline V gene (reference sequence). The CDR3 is CASSHTSYEQYF. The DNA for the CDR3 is TGTGCCAGCAGCCACACGTCCTACGAGCAGTACTTC.

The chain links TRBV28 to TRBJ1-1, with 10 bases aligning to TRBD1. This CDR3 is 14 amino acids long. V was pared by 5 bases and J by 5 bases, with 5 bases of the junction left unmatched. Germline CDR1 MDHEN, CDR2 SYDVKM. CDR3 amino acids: CASSLDRGLTEAFF. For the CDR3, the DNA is TGTGCCAGCAGTCTGGACAGGGGGTTGACTGAAGCTTTCTTT.

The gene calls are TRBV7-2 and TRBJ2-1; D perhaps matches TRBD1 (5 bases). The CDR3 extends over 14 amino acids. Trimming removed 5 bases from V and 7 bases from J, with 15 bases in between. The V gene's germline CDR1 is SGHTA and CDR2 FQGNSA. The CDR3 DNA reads TGTGCCAGCAGCAACGAATTCCAGGGTAATGAGCAGTTCTTC. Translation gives CASSNEFQGNEQFF.

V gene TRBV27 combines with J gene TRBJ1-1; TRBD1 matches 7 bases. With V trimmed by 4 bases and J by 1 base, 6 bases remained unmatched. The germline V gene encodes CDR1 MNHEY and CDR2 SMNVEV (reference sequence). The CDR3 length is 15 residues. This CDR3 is CASSSTDRENTEAFF. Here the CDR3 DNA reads TGTGCCAGCAGTTCCACCGACAGGGAGAACACTGAAGCTTTCTTT.

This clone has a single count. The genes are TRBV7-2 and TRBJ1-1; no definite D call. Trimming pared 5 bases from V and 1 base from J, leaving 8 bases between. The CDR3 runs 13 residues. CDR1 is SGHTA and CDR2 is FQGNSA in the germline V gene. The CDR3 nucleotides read TGTGCCAGCAGCCAGACGCCGAACACTGAAGCTTTCTTT. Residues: CASSQTPNTEAFF.

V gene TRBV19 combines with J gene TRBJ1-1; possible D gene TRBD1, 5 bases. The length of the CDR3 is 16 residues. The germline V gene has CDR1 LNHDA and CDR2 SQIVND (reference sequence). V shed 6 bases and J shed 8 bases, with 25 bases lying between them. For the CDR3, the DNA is TGTGCCAGTAGCCTTAACCCCTCGGGGGGATCGTCCGAAGCTTTCTTT. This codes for CASSLNPSGGSSEAFF.

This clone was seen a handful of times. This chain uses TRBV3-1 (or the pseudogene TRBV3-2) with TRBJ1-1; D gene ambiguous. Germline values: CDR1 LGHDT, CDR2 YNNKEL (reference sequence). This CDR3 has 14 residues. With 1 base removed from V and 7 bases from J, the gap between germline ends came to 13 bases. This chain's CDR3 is CASSQGITKSEAFF. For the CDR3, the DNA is TGTGCCAGCAGCCAAGGTATAACCAAAAGTGAAGCTTTCTTT.